A selection of T cell receptor beta chains follows, all from one sample in a study of vaccination effects on CD4 cells after COVID-19. These receptors have no identified antigens. This table comes from immunoSEQ multiplex PCR, and its TCRdb copy is limited to in-frame clones, with some not included. The top ten hold 5% of the sample, which has under 80,000 clones, over 60% seen once. The sample here was CD4+ T cells from PBMCs cultured with HIV peptides, taken before COVID-19 vaccination. The origin of the receptors is a human donor who had a prior SARS-CoV-2 infection. Each CDR3 is given with its conserved first and last residue. The D gene is left open where the match is weak. The size of a clone is reported for some rows only, either as once, few or many, or as a class for expanded clones.

d_gene	abundance	v_gene	j_gene	CDR3nt	CDR3aa
NA	once	TRBV7-7	TRBJ1-1	TGTGCTAGCAGCTTATCGAGCCCGAAGAAACTTATGAACACTGAAGCTTTCTTT	CASSLSSPKKLMNTEAFF
TRBD1	NA	TRBV25-1	TRBJ2-7	TGTGCCAGCAGTGACTCAGGGGGCGCTCGGGACGAGCAGTACTTC	CASSDSGGARDEQYF
NA	NA	TRBV6-2/TRBV6-3	TRBJ1-2	TGTGCCAGCAGCGACGGAATAGTAGCTAACTATGGCTACACCTTC	CASSDGIVANYGYTF
NA	NA	TRBV11-3	TRBJ1-5	TGTGCCAGCAGCTTTCCTCGCCACAGGGTCGGAAATCAGCCCCAGCATTTT	CASSFPRHRVGNQPQHF
TRBD1	NA	TRBV7-9	TRBJ1-1	TGTGCCAGCAGCTTCATGCAGGGGGCGCAGAACACTGAAGCTTTCTTT	CASSFMQGAQNTEAFF
NA	few	TRBV7-3	TRBJ2-3	TGTGCCAGCAGCCCCTGGGGGGGCGGGAATACGCAGTATTTT	CASSPWGGGNTQYF
NA	few	TRBV6-6	TRBJ1-2	TGTGCCAGCAGTTACGAGGGTGGCTACACCTTC	CASSYEGGYTF
NA	NA	TRBV19	TRBJ1-2	TGTGCCAGTAGTTCCCATACAGGGAAGGTCTATGGCTACACCTTC	CASSSHTGKVYGYTF
NA	once	TRBV4-3	TRBJ2-3	TGCGCCAGCAGCGCCTATAGTGGGACAGATACGCAGTATTTT	CASSAYSGTDTQYF
TRBD2	NA	TRBV5-1	TRBJ2-5	TGCGCCAGCAGCTTATACGGGACTAGCGAAGAGACCCAGTACTTC	CASSLYGTSEETQYF
NA	NA	TRBV24-1	TRBJ2-5	TGTGCCACCAGTGACCCCCGAATAGGGGGTCTAGAGACCCAGTACTTC	CATSDPRIGGLETQYF
NA	NA	TRBV7-2	TRBJ1-5	TGTGCCAGCGCCCTTAGGGGGGGGCGGGATCAGCCCCAGCATTTT	CASALRGGRDQPQHF
NA	NA	TRBV7-8	TRBJ1-4	TGTGCCAGCAGCTTAGCGCGGGGGGAGGGTGAAAAACTGTTTTTT	CASSLARGEGEKLFF
NA	NA	TRBV2	TRBJ2-1	TGTGCCAGCAGCGACAGACGCTCCTACAATGAGCAGTTCTTC	CASSDRRSYNEQFF
NA	few	TRBV2	TRBJ2-7	TGTGCCAGCAGTGAAACAGGCGAGCAGTACTTC	CASSETGEQYF
NA	few	TRBV11-3	TRBJ2-1	TGTGCCAGCAGCTTAGTTGACAATGAGCAGTTCTTC	CASSLVDNEQFF
NA	NA	TRBV5-1	TRBJ2-7	TGCGCCAGCAGCTTGGCCTTATATGGGGAGGAGCAGTACTTC	CASSLALYGEEQYF
NA	once	TRBV5-4	TRBJ2-5	TGTGCCAGCAGCCTGATGGCGCAAGAGACCCAGTACTTC	CASSLMAQETQYF
TRBD2	many	TRBV7-9	TRBJ2-5	TGTGCCAGCAGCTTAGCCGGGACTAGCGGGAATCAAGAGACCCAGTACTTC	CASSLAGTSGNQETQYF
NA	NA	TRBV6-6	TRBJ2-1	TGTGCCAGCGTGGCAGACGGAGCGTACGATGAGCAGTTCTTC	CASVADGAYDEQFF
NA	NA	TRBV6-5	TRBJ2-5	TGTGCCAGCACCATGTCAGGGACATTTGAGACCCAGTACTTC	CASTMSGTFETQYF
NA	few	TRBV6-6	TRBJ2-7	TGTGCCAGCAGCCCCGGGCACTACGAGCAGTACTTC	CASSPGHYEQYF
NA	NA	TRBV5-8	TRBJ1-1	TGTGCCAGCAGCTTGGCCGCTACGGCGTATGAAGCTTTCTTT	CASSLAATAYEAFF
TRBD1	once	TRBV5-1	TRBJ1-2	TGCGCCAGCAGCCTTGACCGGGACAGGGGGCCCTATGGCTACACCTTC	CASSLDRDRGPYGYTF
TRBD2	NA	TRBV5-1	TRBJ2-3	TGCGCCAGCAGCTTCAAATTCGGGGGGGACACAGATACGCAGTATTTT	CASSFKFGGDTDTQYF
TRBD2	NA	TRBV7-2	TRBJ2-5	TGTGCCAGCAGCTTAGGAGCGCTAGCGGGAGTAGGGGAGACCCAGTACTTC	CASSLGALAGVGETQYF
TRBD2	NA	TRBV7-2	TRBJ2-1	TGTGCCAGCGAAAAAGGCAGCGGGGGGAGCAATGAGCAGTTCTTC	CASEKGSGGSNEQFF
NA	NA	TRBV29-1	TRBJ1-1	TGCAGCGGTGGGGTTTGGGGGGATGAAGCTTTCTTT	CSGGVWGDEAFF
NA	NA	TRBV27	TRBJ1-1	TGTGCCAGCGGCTTTACTAACACTGAAGCTTTCTTT	CASGFTNTEAFF
NA	few	TRBV7-2	TRBJ1-1	TGTGCCAGCAGCTTCGCTGTAGGGGCTGAAGCTTTCTTT	CASSFAVGAEAFF
TRBD1	NA	TRBV14	TRBJ1-2	TGTGCCAGCAGCCGAACAGGACAGGGGGGTCCTCGGACCTTC	CASSRTGQGGPRTF
TRBD2	NA	TRBV7-9	TRBJ2-7	TGTGCCAGCAGCCGCCGAGCGGGAGGGACGCTCAGCTACGAGCAGTACTTC	CASSRRAGGTLSYEQYF
NA	NA	TRBV9	TRBJ1-3	TGTGCCAGCAGCGTAGGCCCGCGTGGAAACACCATATATTTT	CASSVGPRGNTIYF
NA	few	TRBV11-1	TRBJ1-6	TGTGCCAGCAGCTTAGGGGTCTTGGATAATTCACCCCTCCACTTT	CASSLGVLDNSPLHF
NA	NA	TRBV30	TRBJ2-7	TGTGCCTGGAGTCGAAATGAGGGGCAGTACTTC	CAWSRNEGQYF
NA	NA	TRBV9	TRBJ2-7	TGTGCCAGCAGCGCCACGACACACTCCTACGAGCAGTACTTC	CASSATTHSYEQYF
NA	NA	TRBV6-5	TRBJ1-5	TGTGCCAGTCGCGCGCTGACTAATAGCAATCAGCCCCAGCATTTT	CASRALTNSNQPQHF
NA	NA	TRBV4-3	TRBJ1-1	TGCGCCAGCAGCCAAGAGTGGGGGGGCACTGAAGCTTTCTTT	CASSQEWGGTEAFF
TRBD1	few	TRBV3-1/TRBV3-2	TRBJ1-3	TGTGCCAGCAGCGCCAGGGGGTCTGGAAACACCATATATTTT	CASSARGSGNTIYF
TRBD2	NA	TRBV15	TRBJ2-5	TGTGCCACCAGCAGTCTGCGGGGGGCCCGAGAGACCCAGTACTTC	CATSSLRGARETQYF
TRBD1	NA	TRBV7-2	TRBJ1-4	TGTGCCAGCAGCTCCGGGACAGGGCCTGAAAAACTGTTTTTT	CASSSGTGPEKLFF
NA	few	TRBV4-1	TRBJ1-2	TGCGCCAGCAGCCAAGACCATAACTATGGCTACACCTTC	CASSQDHNYGYTF
NA	once	TRBV6-2/TRBV6-3	TRBJ2-7	TGTGCCAGCAGTTACGTTCGGGGGGCTTACTACGAGCAGTACTTC	CASSYVRGAYYEQYF
NA	NA	TRBV2	TRBJ1-2	TGTGCCAGCAGCGCCCCGGACAGCGACACATTTTATGGCTACACCTTC	CASSAPDSDTFYGYTF
TRBD1	NA	TRBV19	TRBJ2-7	TGTGCCAGTAGCCTGGGACAGGGAGGGAGCTACGAGCAGTACTTC	CASSLGQGGSYEQYF